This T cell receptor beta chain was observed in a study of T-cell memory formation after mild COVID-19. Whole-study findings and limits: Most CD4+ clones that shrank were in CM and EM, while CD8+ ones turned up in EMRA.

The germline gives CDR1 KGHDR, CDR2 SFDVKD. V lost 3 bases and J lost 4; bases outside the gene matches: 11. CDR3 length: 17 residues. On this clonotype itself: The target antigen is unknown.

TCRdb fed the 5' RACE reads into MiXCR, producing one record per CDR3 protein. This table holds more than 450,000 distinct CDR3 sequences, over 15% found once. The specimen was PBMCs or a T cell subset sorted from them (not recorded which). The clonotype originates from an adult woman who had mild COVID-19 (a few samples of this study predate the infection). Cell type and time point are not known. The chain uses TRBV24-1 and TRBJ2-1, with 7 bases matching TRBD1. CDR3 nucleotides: TGTGCCACCAGTGATGACAGGGTAAGGGGGATGTACAATGAGCAGTTCTTC. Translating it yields CATSDDRVRGMYNEQFF.